A single sample gave rise to the 5 T cell receptor beta chains below, sequenced in a study of blood T cell repertoires in COVID-19. Only in-frame clones appear in the TCRdb table, and some are missing; sequencing was by immunoSEQ multiplex PCR. This table holds approximately 280,000 clones, 65% to 90% found once. The sequenced sample was peripheral blood. These receptor sequences come from a man aged 50-60 years with active or convalescent COVID-19.

The V call is TRBV28, the J call TRBJ2-1; 9 nucleotides line up with TRBD2. This CDR3 contains 18 residues. Looked up from germline, CDR1 is MDHEN and CDR2 is SYDVKM. The V segment lost 4 bases and the J segment 3 bases; nucleotides outside the gene matches: 13. CDR3 amino acids: CASSSRQGLREGYNEQFF. CDR3 DNA: TGTGCCAGCAGTTCCCGACAGGGTCTGCGGGAGGGCTACAATGAGCAGTTCTTC.

CDR3 DNA sequence: TGCGCCAGCAGCTTGGTTAGCTCGGCAGATACGCAGTATTTT. Translation: CASSLVSSADTQYF. The chain employs TRBV5-1 and TRBJ2-3; D uncertain. From germline, CDR1 is SGHRS and CDR2 YFSETQ. This CDR3 is built from 14 residues. V lost 0 bases and J lost 4, with 9 bases in between.

The chain employs TRBV6-4 and TRBJ2-3; possibly TRBD2 for D (6 bases). From germline, CDR1 is MRHNA and CDR2 SNTAGT. The CDR3 is 15 residues long. With 11 bases removed from V and 1 base from J, the gap between germline ends came to 19 bases. CDR3 sequence (DNA): TGTGCCCCACCGGGACTCCCAAAGGGCACAGATACGCAGTATTTT. Its protein product is CAPPGLPKGTDTQYF.

The CDR3 sequence: CAISEVSVGQGAREQYF. CDR3 coding DNA: TGTGCCATCAGTGAGGTATCGGTAGGACAGGGGGCTCGAGAGCAGTACTTC. The rearrangement uses TRBV10-3 and TRBJ2-7; TRBD1 agrees at 11 bases. Germline V gene lookup returns CDR1 ENHRY and CDR2 SYGVKD. The CDR3 contains 17 residues. V trimming: 2 bases; J trimming: 7 bases; junction bases outside the gene matches: 13.

This clone has a single count. The chain carries TRBV5-6 and TRBJ2-7; the match to TRBD2 covers 11 bases. The germline CDR1 and CDR2 sequences are SGHDT and YYEEEE. Trimming took 1 base from V and 3 from J; bases not matched to a gene: 6. This CDR3 contains 16 residues. CDR3 bases: TGTGCCAGCAGCTTGCTAGCGGGAGGAAGGGACTACGAGCAGTACTTC. Amino acids: CASSLLAGGRDYEQYF.